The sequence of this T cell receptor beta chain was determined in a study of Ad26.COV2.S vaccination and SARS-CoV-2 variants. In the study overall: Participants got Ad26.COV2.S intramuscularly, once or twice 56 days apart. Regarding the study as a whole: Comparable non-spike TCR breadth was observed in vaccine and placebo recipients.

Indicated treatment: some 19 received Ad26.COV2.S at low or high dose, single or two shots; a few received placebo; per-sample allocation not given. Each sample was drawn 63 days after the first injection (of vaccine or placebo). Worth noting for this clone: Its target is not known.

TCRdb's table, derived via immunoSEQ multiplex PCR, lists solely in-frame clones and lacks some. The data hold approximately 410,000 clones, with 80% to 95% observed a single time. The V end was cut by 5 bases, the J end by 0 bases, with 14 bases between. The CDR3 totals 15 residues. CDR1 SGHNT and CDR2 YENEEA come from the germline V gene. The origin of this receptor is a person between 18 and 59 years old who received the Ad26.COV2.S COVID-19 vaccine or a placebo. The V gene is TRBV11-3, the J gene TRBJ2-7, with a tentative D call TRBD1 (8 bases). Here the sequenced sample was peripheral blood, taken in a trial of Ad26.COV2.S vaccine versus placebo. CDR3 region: CASSPTGEGSYEQYF. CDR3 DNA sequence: TGTGCCAGCAGCCCGACAGGGGAGGGCTCCTACGAGCAGTACTTC.